This is a list of T cell receptor beta chains from one sample in a study of cytomegalovirus exposure and HLA in healthy donors. Here immunoSEQ multiplex PCR was the method, and the copy in TCRdb shows in-frame clones only, minus some. The sample has under 200,000 clones, 60% to 80% seen once. The specimen was PBMCs. The source of these receptors is a male donor in good health and CMV-seronegative. The CDR3 runs from the conserved cysteine through the conserved F or W. The D gene is left open where the match is weak. Clone size is stated in some rows and not others, as once, few, many or a class when expanded.

D,V,size,J,DNA,CDR3
NA,TRBV7-2,NA,TRBJ1-2,TGTGCCAGCAGCTTAGGGGGCGCGTCTGGCTACACCTTC,CASSLGGASGYTF
TRBD2,TRBV7-3,NA,TRBJ2-1,TGTGCCAGCAGCTTAAATAGCGGGAGTCCCCCCTACAATGAGCAGTTCTTC,CASSLNSGSPPYNEQFF
NA,TRBV6-1,NA,TRBJ2-3,TGTGCCAGCAGTGAATTTAGGGGCCGCACAGATACGCAGTATTTT,CASSEFRGRTDTQYF
NA,TRBV4-3,medium-sized,TRBJ2-2,TGCGCCAGCAGCCAAGGCCCGGACAGCACCGGGGAGCTGTTTTTT,CASSQGPDSTGELFF
TRBD1,TRBV28,NA,TRBJ1-1,TGTGCCAGCAGTTTGGCCGGGACAGGGGTCCCCTTGGCAGCTTTCTTT,CASSLAGTGVPLAAFF
NA,TRBV6-5,NA,TRBJ1-1,TGTGCCAGCAGTCCCCTCTCCGGCACTGAAGCTTTCTTT,CASSPLSGTEAFF
TRBD1,TRBV7-9,NA,TRBJ2-7,TGTGCCAGCAGCTTCCCGGGACAGACCTACGAGCAGTACTTC,CASSFPGQTYEQYF
NA,TRBV27,NA,TRBJ2-5,TGTGCCAGCAGTTTAGGCAGCCAAGAGACCCAGTACTTC,CASSLGSQETQYF
TRBD2,TRBV14,once,TRBJ2-3,TGTGCCAGCAGCCAAGGCGGGGGATCCACAGATACGCAGTATTTT,CASSQGGGSTDTQYF
TRBD1,TRBV12-5,NA,TRBJ1-1,TGTGCTACGTGCCTGGGGCAGGGGGCCTTGAACACTGAAGCTTTCTTT,CATCLGQGALNTEAFF
TRBD1,TRBV19,NA,TRBJ2-6,TGTGCCAGTAGTCCGAAACACAGGGGCGGGGCCAACGTCCTGACTTTC,CASSPKHRGGANVLTF
NA,TRBV6-1,once,TRBJ2-4,TGTGCCAGCAGTGACAGACAACTCAAAAACATTCAGTACTTC,CASSDRQLKNIQYF
NA,TRBV7-8,NA,TRBJ1-2,TGTGCCAGCAGCTACACGATTAACTATGGCTACACCTTC,CASSYTINYGYTF
NA,TRBV5-4,NA,TRBJ2-5,TGTGCCAGCAGCGAGAATCCGGGACTGCAAGAGACCCAGTACTTC,CASSENPGLQETQYF
TRBD1,TRBV25-1,NA,TRBJ1-2,TGTGCCAGCAGTGACCCCGGGACAGGGGGCACCCATGGCTACACCTTC,CASSDPGTGGTHGYTF
TRBD1,TRBV5-1,NA,TRBJ1-6,TGCGCCAGCAGCGTGGGGACAGGGCATTCACCCCTCCACTTT,CASSVGTGHSPLHF
NA,TRBV27,NA,TRBJ1-1,TGTGCCAGCAGTTTATCGGGGGGAGGGGCTGAAGCTTTCTTT,CASSLSGGGAEAFF
TRBD1,TRBV6-1,NA,TRBJ1-5,TGTGCCAGTGGGACAGCGGGTAACAATCAGCCCCAGCATTTT,CASGTAGNNQPQHF
TRBD1,TRBV2,NA,TRBJ2-1,TGTGCCAGCAGGACAGACAGGGTTGGTGAGCAGTTCTTC,CASRTDRVGEQFF
NA,TRBV6-5,NA,TRBJ1-4,TGTGCCAGCAGTTACTCGAGGTTAGAAAAACTGTTTTTT,CASSYSRLEKLFF
TRBD2,TRBV5-6,NA,TRBJ2-1,TGTGCCAGCAGCTTCGGGGGGGTGGGTAACAATGAGCAGTTCTTC,CASSFGGVGNNEQFF
NA,TRBV21-1,many,TRBJ1-2,TGTGCCAGCAGCCTAACAGGCGAACCTTATGGCTACACCTTC,CASSLTGEPYGYTF
NA,TRBV19,NA,TRBJ1-5,TGTGCCAGTAGTATATACGGAGGGCAGCCCCAGCATTTT,CASSIYGGQPQHF
NA,TRBV6-5,NA,TRBJ1-2,TGTGCCAGCAGGGACCGGGACACAGCTAACTATGGCTACACCTTC,CASRDRDTANYGYTF
TRBD2,TRBV6-5,NA,TRBJ2-7,TGTGCCAGCAGTTATCAGGGCGGGGGGAGTTACGAGCAGTACTTC,CASSYQGGGSYEQYF
TRBD1,TRBV27,few,TRBJ1-1,TGTGCCAGCAGCCTCGACAGGGGGACTGAAGCTTTCTTT,CASSLDRGTEAFF
TRBD2,TRBV9,NA,TRBJ2-1,TGTGCCAGCAGCGTAACGGGAGGAAACAATGAGCAGTTCTTC,CASSVTGGNNEQFF
NA,TRBV28,NA,TRBJ2-1,TGTGCCAGCAGTTCCCTGGGGGCAGGGGACAATGAGCAGTTCTTC,CASSSLGAGDNEQFF
TRBD1,TRBV27,few,TRBJ2-3,TGTGCCAGCAGTTTCGGGTCAGGGGGCTACACAGATACGCAGTATTTT,CASSFGSGGYTDTQYF
NA,TRBV9,NA,TRBJ2-7,TGTGCCAGCAGCGTAGGGGCAGGCTCCTACGAGCAGTACTTC,CASSVGAGSYEQYF
NA,TRBV28,NA,TRBJ2-5,TGTGCCAGCAGTTTTTTCCGGGGCGGGACGGTGAGGGAGACCCAGTACTTC,CASSFFRGGTVRETQYF
NA,TRBV27,few,TRBJ1-2,TGTGCCAGCAGTTTATCGATTGCCGGTACCGTTAACTATGGCTACACCTTC,CASSLSIAGTVNYGYTF
TRBD2,TRBV19,once,TRBJ2-7,TGTGCCAGTAGTCGAGGGACTAGCGCGACCTACGAGCAGTACTTC,CASSRGTSATYEQYF
NA,TRBV5-1,NA,TRBJ1-1,TGCGACAGCAGCTCCGGGGTTACTGAAGCTTTCTTT,CDSSSGVTEAFF
NA,TRBV27,NA,TRBJ2-1,TGTGCCAGTAAGCTAGGGGGACCGAGCTCCTACAATGAGCAGTTCTTC,CASKLGGPSSYNEQFF
TRBD2,TRBV7-2,NA,TRBJ2-1,TGTGCCAGCAGCCCGAGCGGGGGCACCTACAATGAGCAGTTCTTC,CASSPSGGTYNEQFF
NA,TRBV29-1,NA,TRBJ2-2,TGCAGCGTTGACTGGCAGGGGGGCACCGGGGAGCTGTTTTTT,CSVDWQGGTGELFF
NA,TRBV6-1,NA,TRBJ1-6,TGTGCCAGCCTCGGAGGGGTGCGTTCACCCCTCCACTTT,CASLGGVRSPLHF
TRBD1,TRBV6-6,NA,TRBJ2-7,TGTGCCAGCACCCCGAGAGTACAGGGGACCTCCTACGAGCAGTACTTC,CASTPRVQGTSYEQYF
TRBD1,TRBV30,NA,TRBJ1-3,TGTGCCTGGAGTGGGACAGGGCATGTTGGAAACACCATATATTTT,CAWSGTGHVGNTIYF
NA,TRBV28,NA,TRBJ2-1,TGTGCCAGCAGTTTAAATCCAGGGTTTCCCTACAATGAGCAGTTCTTC,CASSLNPGFPYNEQFF
NA,TRBV19,NA,TRBJ2-4,TGTGCCAGTAGTATTGGGGGGACAGAATTAAACATTCAGTACTTC,CASSIGGTELNIQYF
TRBD2,TRBV7-3,once,TRBJ2-5,TGTGCCAGCAGCTTGGGAGGGAGTCACCAAGAGACCCAGTACTTC,CASSLGGSHQETQYF
TRBD1,TRBV27,NA,TRBJ2-2,TGTGCCAGCAGCCGACAGGGGGCGACCGGGGAGCTGTTTTTT,CASSRQGATGELFF